The rows below give T cell receptor beta chains drawn from one sample of a study of identical twins' blood T cells. TCRdb redid the calling of the 5' RACE reads with MiXCR, one entry per CDR3 protein. Of 350,000 to 450,000 distinct CDR3 sequences listed, about 28% were seen once; the top ten hold more than 5.5%. Sequenced sample: PBMCs. Source of these receptors: a woman aged 18 to 49 in good health. The CDR3 runs from the conserved cysteine through the conserved F or W. A D gene is named only where the DNA matches it firmly. For some rows the clone size is stated as once, few or many, or as a class when expanded; others skip it.

j_gene	abundance	d_gene	v_gene	CDR3aa	CDR3nt
TRBJ2-7	few	.	TRBV10-3	CAISTTVPYEQYF	TGTGCCATCTCCACGACGGTACCCTACGAGCAGTACTTC
TRBJ2-3	few	.	TRBV20-1	CSASLPSTDTQYF	TGCAGTGCTAGCCTACCTAGCACAGATACGCAGTATTTT
TRBJ1-2	.	.	TRBV7-9	CASSLVGHWDYGYTF	TGTGCCAGCAGCTTAGTTGGACATTGGGACTATGGCTACACCTTC
TRBJ1-5	.	.	TRBV5-5	CASSPGWVGSNQPQHF	TGTGCCAGCAGCCCTGGATGGGTAGGGAGCAATCAGCCCCAGCATTTT
TRBJ2-3	.	TRBD2	TRBV5-1	CASSLNSGGTDTQYF	TGCGCCAGCAGCTTGAATAGCGGGGGCACAGATACGCAGTATTTT
TRBJ1-1	.	.	TRBV7-2	CAGSPSLGDTEAFF	TGTGCCGGCAGCCCAAGTTTGGGGGATACTGAAGCTTTCTTT
TRBJ1-5	many	TRBD1	TRBV10-3	CAVRDRDNQPQHF	TGTGCCGTCCGGGACAGGGACAATCAGCCCCAGCATTTT
TRBJ1-1	few	.	TRBV7-9	CASSLGGQTNTEAFF	TGTGCCAGCAGCTTAGGGGGCCAAACGAACACTGAAGCTTTCTTT
TRBJ1-2	many	.	TRBV3-1	CASSQVSRSGYGYTF	TGTGCCAGCAGCCAAGTTTCCCGGTCTGGCTATGGCTACACCTTC
TRBJ2-3	few	TRBD2	TRBV29-1	CSVKRGTDTQYF	TGCAGCGTAAAGCGGGGGACAGATACGCAGTATTTT
TRBJ1-2	many	.	TRBV19	CASRRATMSANYGYTF	TGTGCCAGTAGACGTGCAACCATGTCAGCTAACTATGGCTACACCTTC
TRBJ1-1	few	.	TRBV12-3/TRBV12-4	CASSPNKGGSNTEAFF	TGTGCCAGCAGCCCGAATAAGGGGGGGTCGAACACTGAAGCTTTCTTT
TRBJ1-1	few	.	TRBV7-9	CASSLKEGTRTVNTEAFF	TGTGCCAGCAGCCTTAAAGAGGGCACACGGACGGTGAACACTGAAGCTTTCTTT
TRBJ1-2	.	.	TRBV7-8	CASSLEVGNYGYTF	TGTGCCAGCAGCTTAGAGGTGGGGAACTATGGCTACACCTTC
TRBJ1-3	few	.	TRBV6-5	CASRPPGERGNTIYF	TGTGCCAGCAGGCCCCCGGGGGAACGTGGAAACACCATATATTTT
TRBJ2-3	few	TRBD2	TRBV10-3	CAIKVASGGATDTQYF	TGTGCCATCAAGGTAGCTAGCGGGGGAGCAACAGATACGCAGTATTTT
TRBJ1-2	.	.	TRBV12-3/TRBV12-4	CASTPRLQGGYTF	TGTGCCAGCACCCCCCGGTTACAAGGCGGCTACACCTTC
TRBJ2-7	.	TRBD2	TRBV20-1	CSASVSLAGPGEQYF	TGCAGTGCTTCCGTGAGCCTAGCGGGGCCAGGCGAGCAGTACTTC
TRBJ1-1	.	.	TRBV18	CASSPGLSRTNTEAFF	TGTGCCAGCTCACCGGGACTGTCAAGAACCAACACTGAAGCTTTCTTT
TRBJ2-7	.	.	TRBV20-1	CSAGRLDSYYEQYF	TGCAGTGCGGGACGACTAGATTCCTACTACGAGCAGTACTTC
TRBJ1-1	.	.	TRBV20-1	CSADAVGNTEAFF	TGCAGTGCCGATGCGGTAGGGAACACTGAAGCTTTCTTT
TRBJ1-1	.	.	TRBV20-1	CSASSGPAAEAFF	TGCAGTGCTAGTTCTGGGCCAGCGGCTGAAGCTTTCTTT
TRBJ2-7	.	.	TRBV7-2	CASSLGTRAYEQYF	TGTGCCAGCAGCTTAGGAACAAGGGCCTACGAGCAGTACTTC
TRBJ1-1	many	.	TRBV10-3	CATATGPDTEAFF	TGTGCCACCGCGACAGGTCCGGACACTGAAGCTTTCTTT
TRBJ2-1	.	.	TRBV9	CASSALLANEQFF	TGTGCCAGCAGCGCCCTACTAGCAAATGAGCAGTTCTTC
TRBJ2-2	.	.	TRBV5-6	CASSLSGFGELFF	TGTGCCAGCAGCTTATCGGGTTTCGGGGAGCTGTTTTTT
TRBJ2-3	.	.	TRBV29-1	CSVGKSTDTQYF	TGCAGCGTTGGAAAGAGCACAGATACGCAGTATTTT
TRBJ2-2	.	TRBD2	TRBV7-2	CASSLQGGRTGELFF	TGTGCCAGCAGCCTTCAAGGCGGGAGGACCGGGGAGCTGTTTTTT